Below, 14 T cell receptor beta chains from the same sample are listed, as sequenced in a study of CD8+CD57+ T cells in acquired aplastic anemia. Genomic DNA served as template for TCR beta VDJ and CDR3 profiling. From the reads, TCRdb called clonotypes with MiXCR, one entry per CDR3 protein. The repertoire consists of hundreds of thousands of distinct CDR3 sequences, with just under 70% occurring once and the leading ten covering under 5%. Sequenced sample: sorted CD4+, CD8+, or CD8+CD57+ T cells (not recorded which) from PBMCs. The receptors stem from a human donor in good health, serving as a control.

The V call is TRBV7-8, the J call TRBJ2-3, with D hard to call. This CDR3 has 13 residues. Trimming stripped 0 bases from V and 8 bases from J, with 9 bases between. Looked up from germline, CDR1 is SGHVS and CDR2 is FQNEAQ. The CDR3: CASSLAEQTTQYF. The CDR3 nucleotides read TGTGCCAGCAGCTTAGCTGAACAGACTACGCAGTATTTT.

With regard to this clonotype: At one boundary the junction diverges from the germline segment, which might be a read error. The CDR3 reads CASSSTTGPANQKLFF. CDR3 sequence (DNA): TGTGCCAGCAGCTCCACTACCGGGCCAGCTAATCAAAAACTGTTTTTT. The V and J genes are TRBV7-8 and TRBJ1-4; D is unclear. Germline V gene lookup returns CDR1 SGHVS and CDR2 FQNEAQ. This CDR3 has 16 residues.

The chain combines TRBV15 with TRBJ2-5; 9 bases are shared with TRBD1. V dropped 5 bases and J dropped 4; count of bases not matched to a gene: 11. The CDR3 totals 16 residues. The germline CDR1 and CDR2 sequences are LNHNV and YYDKDF (reference sequence). In nucleotides, the CDR3 is TGTGCCACCAGCCGCTCAGACGGACAGGGGAGAGAGACCCAGTACTTC. Translation: CATSRSDGQGRETQYF. The full variable domain, with the rest looked up from reference TRBV15 and TRBJ2-5, is DAMVIQNPRYQVTQFGKPVTLSCSQTLNHNVMYWYQQKSSQAPKLLFHYYDKDFNNEADTPDNFQSRRPNTSFCFLDIRSPGLGDTAMYLCATSRSDGQGRETQYFGPGTRLLVL.

This clonotype was seen a single time. The gene calls are TRBV3-1 and TRBJ2-1; tentative D call: TRBD2 (6 bases). The CDR3 length is 14 residues. Trimming cost V 2 bases and J 12 bases, with 17 bases left between them. Germline CDR1 LGHDT, CDR2 YNNKEL (reference sequence). CDR3 residues: CASSQTRGDDTQFF. DNA for the CDR3: TGTGCCAGCAGCCAAACGCGGGGAGACGATACGCAGTTCTTC.

This clonotype was counted many times. The V call is TRBV5-1, the J call TRBJ2-3, with 15 positions matching TRBD2. Germline V gene lookup returns CDR1 SGHRS and CDR2 YFSETQ. V lost 1 base, J lost 4 bases, and 4 bases stayed unmatched. This CDR3 region has 17 residues. The CDR3 nucleotides are TGCGCCAGCAGCTTGAGGACTAGCGGGGGGGTGTCAGATACGCAGTATTTT. Translating gives CASSLRTSGGVSDTQYF.

This clonotype was detected many times. The chain employs TRBV2 and TRBJ1-1; maybe TRBD1 (5 bases). Deletions cut 8 bases from V and 0 bases from J, with 19 bases between. Germline V gives CDR1 SNHLY, CDR2 FYNNEI. The CDR3 is made up of 16 amino acids. CDR3 DNA: TGTGCCAGCGGAGGGACTCCCGTCGTCTTGAACACTGAAGCTTTCTTT. Translation gives CASGGTPVVLNTEAFF.

The chain couples TRBV5-4 to TRBJ2-5, with unresolved D. CDR1 is SGHNT, CDR2 YYREEE, per germline (reference sequence). The CDR3 consists of 14 residues. The V end lost 2 bases, the J end lost 5 bases, and 13 bases lay between the germline ends. In DNA form, the CDR3 reads TGTGCCAGCAGCTTATACACAGCCTGGGAGACCCAGTACTTC. Protein sequence: CASSLYTAWETQYF.

V usage is TRBV19 and J usage is TRBJ2-3; D possibly corresponds to TRBD2 (7 bases). Per germline, CDR1 LNHDA and CDR2 SQIVND (reference sequence). V shed 7 bases and J shed 1 base, with 18 bases lying between them. The CDR3 contains 16 residues. CDR3 sequence: CASTPGGAQGTDTQYF. In DNA form, the CDR3 reads TGTGCCAGTACCCCTGGGGGGGCGCAGGGCACAGATACGCAGTATTTT.

This clonotype was found a few times. The V gene is TRBV6-6, the J gene TRBJ1-2, with D uncertain. The germline gives CDR1 MNHNY, CDR2 SVGAGI (reference sequence). There are 13 residues in the CDR3. The germline V and J ends were trimmed by 6 bases and 6 bases, with 14 bases remaining between them. CDR3 bases: TGTGCCAGCAGGTACACAGAAAGAGATGGCTACACCTTC. Its protein product is CASRYTERDGYTF.

As concerns this clonotype: The junction departs from the called germline gene at one end, perhaps through a read error. This chain connects TRBV7-2 to TRBJ1-1; maybe TRBD1 (5 bases). The CDR3 is 15 amino acids. The germline V gene has CDR1 SGHTA and CDR2 FQGNSA. The CDR3 here is CASSVAGREGTAAFF. Written as DNA, the CDR3 is TGTGCCAGCAGCGTAGCAGGGAGAGAGGGTACTGCAGCCTTCTTT. Full variable domain (rest looked up from reference TRBV7-2 and TRBJ1-1): GAGVSQSPSNKVTEKGKDVELRCDPISGHTALYWYRQSLGQGLEFLIYFQGNSAPDKSGLPSDRFSAERTGGSVSTLTIQRTQQEDSAVYLCASSVAGREGTAAFFGQGTRLTVV.

J is TRBJ1-2 and V is TRBV13; perhaps TRBD1 as D (6 bases). Trimming shortened V by 5 bases and J by 6 bases, and 22 bases separated the two germline ends. Germline assignment: CDR1 PRHDT and CDR2 FYEKMQ (reference sequence). The CDR3 loop spans 16 amino acids. The CDR3 protein is CASSHATGGASDGYTF. CDR3 nucleotide sequence: TGTGCCAGCAGCCACGCTACGGGGGGCGCTAGCGATGGCTACACCTTC.

The sample holds many counts of this clonotype. This chain joins TRBV20-1 and TRBJ2-1; 10 bases align to TRBD2. CDR3 length: 15 residues. V gave up 4 bases and J gave up 5 bases; unmatched junction bases: 8. CDR1 is DFQATT and CDR2 is SNEGSKA in the germline V gene (reference sequence). The CDR3 reads CSATLSGGQNNEQFF. DNA for the CDR3: TGCAGTGCTACCCTTAGCGGGGGGCAAAACAATGAGCAGTTCTTC.

The chain combines TRBV7-9 with TRBJ2-1; possible D gene TRBD2, 6 bases. The CDR3 runs to 16 residues. V was trimmed by 5 bases and J by 5 bases, leaving 19 bases between them. Germline loops: CDR1 SEHNR, CDR2 FQNEAQ (reference sequence). The DNA of the CDR3 is TGTGCCAGCAGCCCATCGGTAGCGGCGGCCCACAATGAGCAGTTCTTC. Translation gives CASSPSVAAAHNEQFF.

This clonotype was seen at least ten times. J is TRBJ2-2 and V is TRBV7-3; TRBD2 might be the D (7 bases). Germline CDR1 is SGHTA and CDR2 is FQGTGA. This CDR3 is 15 amino acids long. Trimming stripped 3 bases from V and 3 bases from J, with 11 bases between. The CDR3 reads CASSFAGADTGELFF. The CDR3 nucleotides are TGTGCCAGCAGCTTCGCGGGGGCGGACACCGGGGAGCTGTTTTTT.